This T cell receptor beta chain stems from a study of CD8 T cells in Susac syndrome. Trimming pared 1 base from V and 15 bases from J, leaving 22 bases between. This CDR3 spans 15 amino acids. Germline V CDR1 and CDR2: SGHTA, FQGTGA. The authors reverse transcribed about 0.45 to 1 ug RNA with random hexamers. An immunoSEQ multiplex PCR amplified TCR beta CDR3 over 54 Vbeta and 13 Jbeta. MiXCR, applied by TCRdb to the immunoSEQ multiplex PCR reads, yields one record per CDR3 protein. This table has 130,000 or so distinct CDR3 sequences, 85% to 95% appearing once. CD8+ and CD4+ T cells were negatively isolated; TEMRA cells were FACS-enriched.

The specimen sequenced was CD4+ T cells from PBMCs. The V call is TRBV7-3, the J call TRBJ2-1; D not certain. The source is a human donor with multiple sclerosis. CDR3 in DNA: TGTGCCAGCAGCTTAAGGCCCCGGAAAGATGGGCAGCTGTTCTTC. As protein: CASSLRPRKDGQLFF.